Listed below are T cell receptor beta chains from one sample, sequenced in a study of neoadjuvant anti-PD-1 for oral cavity cancer. The assay was immunoSEQ multiplex PCR, and TCRdb's table has in-frame clones only and misses some. This sample carries tens of thousands of clones, about 88% of them seen once, and the ten largest clones take roughly 3.4%. The sample consisted of PBMCs, taken after nivolumab (anti-PD-1) treatment. These receptors were collected from a person aged 40 to 85 with oral cavity squamous cell carcinoma. CDR3s include the opening cysteine and the closing phenylalanine or tryptophan. Each record gives: J gene, V gene, D gene, clone size, CDR3 DNA, CDR3 protein. D genes are given only for firm matches. Clone sizes are given selectively: once, few, many, or a class where the clone is expanded.

TRBJ2-1 | TRBV18 | TRBD2 | once | TGTGCCAGCTCACCGACCCTAGCGGGAGGTAACAATGAGCAGTTCTTC | CASSPTLAGGNNEQFF
TRBJ2-2 | TRBV18 | TRBD2 | NA | TGTGCCAGCTCACCGGCGGGAGGGCACACCGGGGAGCTGTTTTTT | CASSPAGGHTGELFF
TRBJ1-1 | TRBV7-9 | NA | NA | TGTGCCAGCAGCTTAGAGGTTGAAGCTTTCTTT | CASSLEVEAFF
TRBJ2-7 | TRBV10-3 | TRBD2 | NA | TGTGCCACGGCTAGAGGACTAGCGAGCTACGAGCAGTACTTC | CATARGLASYEQYF
TRBJ1-5 | TRBV19 | NA | many | TGTGCCAGTAGTATAAAGGGGTACAATCAGCCCCAGCATTTT | CASSIKGYNQPQHF
TRBJ2-7 | TRBV5-4 | TRBD2 | few | TGTGCCAGCAGCCTAAGACTAGCAATCAACGAGCAGTACTTC | CASSLRLAINEQYF
TRBJ1-5 | TRBV6-1 | NA | NA | TGTGCCAGCAGAAGGAGCAATCAGCCCCAGCATTTT | CASRRSNQPQHF
TRBJ1-3 | TRBV9 | NA | NA | TGTGCCAGCAGCCCAGGCGGGGGAAACACCATATATTTT | CASSPGGGNTIYF
TRBJ1-1 | TRBV6-1 | NA | NA | TGTGCCAGCTCCGCGGTGATGAACACTGAAGCTTTCTTT | CASSAVMNTEAFF
TRBJ1-1 | TRBV28 | NA | NA | TGTGCCAGCAGCCACGCTACGTCGTGGGGTACTGAAGCTTTCTTT | CASSHATSWGTEAFF
TRBJ1-5 | TRBV30 | NA | NA | TGTGCCTGGAACCCAGGGAACAGCTTTAATCAGCCCCAGCATTTT | CAWNPGNSFNQPQHF
TRBJ2-1 | TRBV25-1 | TRBD2 | NA | TGTGCCAGCAGTGAATGGGTGCGGGAGAAGTGGTTCTTC | CASSEWVREKWFF
TRBJ1-1 | TRBV5-8 | NA | NA | TGTGCCAGCAGTTGGGGGCTGGTGAACACTGAAGCTTTCTTT | CASSWGLVNTEAFF
TRBJ1-5 | TRBV28 | TRBD1 | NA | TGTGCCAGCAGTCCGCCGGGACAGGGGAGGGGTCAGCCCCAGCATTTT | CASSPPGQGRGQPQHF
TRBJ1-2 | TRBV20-1 | NA | NA | TGCAGTGCTAGTAAGCTTGGCTACACCTTC | CSASKLGYTF
TRBJ2-1 | TRBV5-6 | NA | NA | TGTGCCAGCAGCTTGGCCAGGAGTATCTCCCATGAGCAGTTCTTC | CASSLARSISHEQFF
TRBJ2-5 | TRBV5-6 | NA | NA | TGTGCCAGCAGGGAGGACAGAACGATAGGGACCCAGTACTTC | CASREDRTIGTQYF
TRBJ1-3 | TRBV9 | NA | NA | TGTGCCAGCAGCGGTCGAGGTACAGGGCTCTCTGGAAACACCATATATTTT | CASSGRGTGLSGNTIYF